This TCR beta chain was found in a study of blood T cell repertoires in COVID-19. Study details: From the United States, Italy and Spain came samples of acute and convalescent COVID-19. Nucleic acid was either cDNA or gDNA, and it came from T cells, B-cell-depleted T cells, or PBMCs.

This CDR3 has 13 residues. Germline loops: CDR1 SGHNT, CDR2 YYREEE (reference sequence). The J segment lost 5 bases and the V segment lost 3 bases, leaving 4 bases of the junction unmatched. In the study's own analysis: Amplification of reference gene primers provided the estimated nucleated cell counts. Some clones are missing from TCRdb's copy, which holds only in-frame ones; the method was immunoSEQ multiplex PCR. The V and J calls and clone size come from that table; D and trimming were worked out from the DNA. The table shows some 250,000 clones, with about 85% occurring only once. V is TRBV5-4 and J is TRBJ1-2, with 7 nucleotides matching TRBD1. The source is a woman of 80 years or more with acute or convalescent COVID-19. The source material was peripheral blood. The CDR3 region has the DNA TGTGCCAGCAGCTCTGGACAGGATTATGGCTACACCTTC. Translation gives CASSSGQDYGYTF.